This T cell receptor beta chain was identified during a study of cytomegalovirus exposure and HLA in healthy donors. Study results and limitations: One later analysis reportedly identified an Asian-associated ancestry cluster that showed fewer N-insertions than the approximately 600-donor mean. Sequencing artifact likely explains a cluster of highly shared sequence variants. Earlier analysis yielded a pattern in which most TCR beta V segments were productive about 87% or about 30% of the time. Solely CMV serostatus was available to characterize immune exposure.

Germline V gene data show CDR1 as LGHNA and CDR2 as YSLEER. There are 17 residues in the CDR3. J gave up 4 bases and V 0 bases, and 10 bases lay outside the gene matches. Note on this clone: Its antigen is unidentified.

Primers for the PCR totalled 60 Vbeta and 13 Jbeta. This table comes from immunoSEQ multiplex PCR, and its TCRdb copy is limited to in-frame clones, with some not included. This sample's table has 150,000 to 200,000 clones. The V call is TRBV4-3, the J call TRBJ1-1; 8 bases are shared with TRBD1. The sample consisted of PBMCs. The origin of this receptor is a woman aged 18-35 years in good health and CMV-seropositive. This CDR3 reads CASSQEPMDREGTEAFF. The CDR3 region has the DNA TGCGCCAGCAGCCAAGAACCGATGGACAGGGAAGGCACTGAAGCTTTCTTT.